This TCR beta chain was sequenced in a study of shared clonotypes between healthy human individuals. Turning to the study itself: CD4 naive and CD4 memory each took three plates per donor, while CD8 naive took two and CD8 memory one. Study-level findings and limits: Clonotype sharing levels among donors were expected to vary with sequencing depth.

The table came from immunoSEQ multiplex PCR; TCRdb's copy has only in-frame clones and leaves some out. The data show approximately 2,200,000 clones, roughly 91% seen once. Worth noting for this clone: As yet, its antigen is unknown.

Only CD45RO-negative cells positively selected for CCR7 counted as naive CD8 cells, so terminally differentiated effector memory CD45RA+ cells were excluded. Trimming cost V 6 bases and J 1 base, with 15 bases left between them. From germline, CDR1 is SNHLY and CDR2 FYNNEI. CDR3 length: 15 amino acids. Sequencing was carried out using naive CD8+ T cells from PBMCs. The receptor's source is a man between 18 and 35 years old in good health. Some clones in this sample may be carry-over from other donors' samples. This chain connects TRBV2 to TRBJ1-1; D is perhaps TRBD1 (6 bases). Written as DNA, the CDR3 is TGTGCCAGCAGGCTGGAGGGGGGAGAGAACACTGAAGCTTTCTTT. Translated: CASRLEGGENTEAFF.